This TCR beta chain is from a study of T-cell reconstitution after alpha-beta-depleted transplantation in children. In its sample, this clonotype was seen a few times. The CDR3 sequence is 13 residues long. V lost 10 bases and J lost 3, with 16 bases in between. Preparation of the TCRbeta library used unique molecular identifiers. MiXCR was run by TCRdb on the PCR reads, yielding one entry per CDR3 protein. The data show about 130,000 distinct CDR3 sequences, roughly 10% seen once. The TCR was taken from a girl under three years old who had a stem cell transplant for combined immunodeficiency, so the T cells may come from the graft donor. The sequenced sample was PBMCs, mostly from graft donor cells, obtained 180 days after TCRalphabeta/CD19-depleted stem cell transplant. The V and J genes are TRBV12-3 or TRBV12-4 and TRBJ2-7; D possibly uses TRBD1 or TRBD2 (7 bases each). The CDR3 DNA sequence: TGTGCCACCTCCCAGGGGGGGCGCTACGAGCAGTACTTC. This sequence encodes CATSQGGRYEQYF.